The present entry profiles one T cell receptor (beta chain) with its context. This sample is part of a study of cytomegalovirus exposure and HLA in healthy donors. CDR1 is SGHDT, CDR2 YYEEEE, per germline. The V gene end was trimmed by 4 bases and the J gene end by 3 bases; junction bases not matched to a gene: 2. This CDR3 contains 13 residues. A multiplex PCR was run with 60 Vbeta primers and 13 Jbeta primers. Clones were read by immunoSEQ multiplex PCR, and TCRdb kept only the in-frame ones, dropping some. The sample has about 170,000 clones; 85% are singletons. The sample comprised PBMCs. This receptor was obtained from a boy aged 2 to 10 in good health and CMV-seronegative. The J gene is TRBJ2-5, the V gene TRBV5-6, with 8 bases that match TRBD2. CDR3 region: CASSLSGEETQYF. The CDR3 DNA reads as TGTGCCAGCAGCCTTAGCGGGGAAGAGACCCAGTACTTC.